This TCR beta chain was observed in a study of CD8+CD57+ T cells in acquired aplastic anemia. Germline values: CDR1 DFQATT, CDR2 SNEGSKA (reference sequence). Germline trimming cut 4 bases from V and 5 bases from J; bases unmatched to any gene: 9. The CDR3 has 14 amino acids. The authors sequenced patients whose flow cytometry had shown CD8+CD57+ cell expansion. This clonotype was detected many times. Profiling that covered TCR beta VDJ and CDR3 relied on genomic DNA as its template. TCRdb fed the reads into MiXCR, producing one record per CDR3 protein. This sample has around 120,000 distinct CDR3 sequences, with approximately 36% found just once.

The chain combines TRBV20-1 with TRBJ1-1; 8 nucleotides agree with TRBD1. This receptor was taken from a human donor with aplastic anemia. Sequencing was performed on sorted CD4+, CD8+, or CD8+CD57+ T cells (not recorded which) from PBMCs. In DNA form, the CDR3 reads TGCAGTGCTATCCCCAGGGGGCTTTGGACTGAAGCTTTCTTT. Protein sequence: CSAIPRGLWTEAFF.